Each of the 21 T cell receptor beta chains below was sequenced from the same sample in a study of naive and memory T cell subsets. Two oligonucleotides, mixed equimolar, formed the beta constant-region primer covering TRBC1 and TRBC2. One entry per CDR3 protein, called by TCRdb with MiXCR from the UMI-ligation and nested PCR reads. The sample shows 120,000 to 150,000 distinct CDR3 sequences, about a sixth of them seen only once. The sequenced sample was naive CD4+ T cells from blood. The source of these receptors is a human donor in good health.

As DNA, the CDR3 is TGTGCCAGCAGCCCTTCTGGACTAGCGGTAGCCAAAAACATTCAGTACTTC. Encoded protein: CASSPSGLAVAKNIQYF. The genes are TRBV12-3 or TRBV12-4 and TRBJ2-4; 10 positions match TRBD2. CDR3 length: 17 residues. J gave up 0 bases and V 6 bases, and 8 bases lay outside the gene matches.

The rearrangement uses TRBV7-2 and TRBJ2-3, with D unclear. The ends were cut back, 3 bases at V and 0 bases at J, with 10 bases in the middle. Germline assignment: CDR1 SGHTA and CDR2 FQGNSA. The CDR3 covers 15 residues. The CDR3 loop reads CASSFPRVSTDTQYF. In DNA, the CDR3 is TGTGCCAGCAGCTTCCCCCGCGTTAGCACAGATACGCAGTATTTT.

The CDR3 sequence is CSALGQGAYEQYF. The CDR3 coding sequence is TGCAGTGCCCTGGGACAGGGGGCCTACGAGCAGTACTTC. The chain links TRBV20-1 to TRBJ2-7; TRBD1 matches at 11 bases. Germline loops: CDR1 DFQATT, CDR2 SNEGSKA (reference sequence). The CDR3 has 13 amino acids. The trim removed 6 bases at V and 2 bases at J, leaving 3 bases unmatched.

This sequence joins TRBV4-1 and TRBJ2-1; D possibly corresponds to TRBD1 (6 bases). The germline gives CDR1 MGHRA, CDR2 YSYEKL. There are 14 residues in the CDR3. Deletions cut 2 bases from V and 6 bases from J, with 11 bases between. The CDR3, as DNA: TGCGCCAGCAGCCAAAACAGGGTAGGCAATGAGCAGTTCTTC. This gives the protein CASSQNRVGNEQFF.

This chain links TRBV20-1 with TRBJ2-3; D is possibly TRBD1 (5 bases). The CDR3 spans 12 residues. CDR1 DFQATT and CDR2 SNEGSKA come from the germline V gene (reference sequence). Trimming removed 6 bases from V and 4 bases from J, with 11 bases in between. The CDR3 DNA reads TGCAGTGCGGAACGACAGCCAGATACGCAGTATTTT. This sequence encodes CSAERQPDTQYF.

The V call is TRBV5-4, the J call TRBJ1-1, with D perhaps matching TRBD1 (6 bases). From germline, CDR1 is SGHNT and CDR2 YYREEE (reference sequence). V was pared by 4 bases and J by 4 bases, with 11 bases between. The CDR3 is 13 residues long. CDR3 in DNA: TGTGCCAGCAGCCAGGGGTGGGGCACTGAAGCTTTCTTT. Translated, it gives CASSQGWGTEAFF.

This clonotype was counted a few times. This sequence joins TRBV29-1 and TRBJ1-3; maybe TRBD1 (5 bases). Looked up from germline, CDR1 is SQVTM and CDR2 is ANQGSEA. Trimming shortened V by 1 base and J by 4 bases, and 14 bases separated the two germline ends. The CDR3 consists of 15 residues. The DNA of the CDR3 is TGCAGCGTTGAAGCGGGTCAGGGCCTGGGAAACACCATATATTTT. Residues: CSVEAGQGLGNTIYF.

The chain couples TRBV6-5 to TRBJ2-7, with 8 bases matching TRBD1. V shed 0 bases and J 3 bases; nucleotides not matched to a gene: 10. There are 17 residues in the CDR3. Germline CDR1 and CDR2: MNHEY and SVGAGI. This chain's CDR3 is CASSYSTAGQGVYEQYF. Here the CDR3 DNA reads TGTGCCAGCAGTTACTCGACTGCTGGACAGGGAGTCTACGAGCAGTACTTC.

The gene calls are TRBV12-3 or TRBV12-4 and TRBJ2-1; TRBD2 agrees at 7 bases. The CDR3 length is 14 residues. V was clipped by 3 bases and J by 5 bases; unmatched bases: 4. DNA of the CDR3: TGTGCCAGCAGTTTCTTACGGGAGGACAATGAGCAGTTCTTC. It encodes CASSFLREDNEQFF.

This clonotype was observed a handful of times. The gene calls are TRBV30 and TRBJ1-4; 7 nucleotides agree with TRBD1. The CDR3 runs to 11 residues. Germline-derived CDR1 and CDR2 are GTSNPN and SVGIG (reference sequence). Losses at the gene ends were 5 bases for V and 6 bases for J; bases not matched to a gene: 0. The CDR3 coding sequence is TGTGCCTGGGGACAGGATGAAAAACTGTTTTTT. It specifies CAWGQDEKLFF.

CDR3 in DNA: TGTGCCATCGGGACTTCGAACACCGGGGAGCTGTTTTTT. Its protein is CAIGTSNTGELFF. The rearrangement uses TRBV10-3 and TRBJ2-2; TRBD2 is a possible D gene (6 bases). V gave up 8 bases and J gave up 0 bases, with 7 bases separating them. In germline, CDR1 is ENHRY, CDR2 SYGVKD. The CDR3 length is 13 residues.

This clonotype has a handful of counts. The rearrangement uses TRBV18 and TRBJ1-1; 8 nucleotides align to TRBD1. The CDR3 is 15 residues long. J lost 5 bases, V lost 3 bases, and 8 bases had no gene match. Germline V lookup: CDR1 KGHSH, CDR2 LQKENI. CDR3 sequence reads: CASSPQGAGGTEAFF. CDR3 nucleotide sequence: TGTGCCAGCTCACCTCAGGGGGCGGGTGGTACTGAAGCTTTCTTT.

The chain recombines TRBV10-3 with TRBJ2-1, with TRBD2 matching over 12 bases. J lost 2 bases, V lost 6 bases, and 8 bases had no gene match. Germline CDR1 and CDR2: ENHRY and SYGVKD. This CDR3 is 17 amino acids long. The CDR3 region has the DNA TGTGCCATCAGATGGACTAGCGGGAACACCACCTACAATGAGCAGTTCTTC. Translating gives CAIRWTSGNTTYNEQFF.

In this sample, this clonotype turned up a few times. The chain uses TRBV12-3 or TRBV12-4 and TRBJ2-3, with 12 positions matching TRBD1. The CDR3 consists of 15 residues. The V segment lost 6 bases and the J segment 4 bases; nucleotides outside the gene matches: 5. Here the CDR3 DNA reads TGTGCCAGCAGGACCGGGACAGGGGGCGCAGATACGCAGTATTTT. This gives the protein CASRTGTGGADTQYF.

The chain couples TRBV7-2 to TRBJ2-1; 9 nucleotides agree with TRBD2. The germline V gene encodes CDR1 SGHTA and CDR2 FQGNSA. The CDR3 runs to 16 residues. The V and J ends lost 4 bases and 12 bases, in that order; junction bases with no gene match: 16. CDR3 protein: CASSSNSGRPGTPQFF. CDR3 bases: TGTGCCAGCAGCTCCAATAGCGGGAGACCTGGAACGCCGCAGTTCTTC.

There are a few counts of this clonotype. The chain joins TRBV29-1 to TRBJ1-3, with 7 bases aligning to TRBD1. The CDR3 sequence is 15 residues long. Germline-derived CDR1 and CDR2 are SQVTM and ANQGSEA. Trimming cost V 4 bases and J 2 bases; bases outside gene matches: 8. The CDR3 bases are TGCAGCGTTGGAGGGACAGCAGATACTGGAAACACCATATATTTT. This codes for CSVGGTADTGNTIYF.

This clonotype was observed a few times. This chain joins TRBV11-1 and TRBJ2-3; D is tentatively TRBD1 or TRBD2 (5 bases each). The ends were cut back, 0 bases at V and 3 bases at J, with 7 bases in the middle. Germline CDR1 and CDR2: SGHAT and FQDESV (reference sequence). The CDR3 loop spans 14 amino acids. The CDR3, as DNA: TGTGCCAGCAGCTTAGCGGGACCAACAGATACGCAGTATTTT. Protein product: CASSLAGPTDTQYF.

The chain uses TRBV6-2 or TRBV6-3 and TRBJ2-2; D gene ambiguous. The CDR3 is made up of 15 amino acids. V lost 0 bases and J 4 bases, leaving 9 bases between the germline ends. Germline V gives CDR1 MNHEY, CDR2 SVGEGT. CDR3 in amino acids: CASSYSGRITGELFF. The CDR3 coding sequence is TGTGCCAGCAGTTACTCCGGACGGATCACCGGGGAGCTGTTTTTT.

This clonotype appeared a few times. V usage is TRBV7-2 and J usage is TRBJ2-7, with D perhaps matching TRBD1 (5 bases). The CDR3 spans 18 residues. Trimming cost V 1 base and J 0 bases, with 19 bases left between them. Germline CDR1 is SGHTA and CDR2 is FQGNSA. CDR3 nucleotide sequence: TGTGCCAGCAGCTTAGGGTTAGGGGCCCGGACGAGCTCCTACGAGCAGTACTTC. This encodes CASSLGLGARTSSYEQYF.

In this sample, this clonotype turned up once. The gene calls are TRBV19 and TRBJ2-2, with TRBD1 as a possible D gene (5 bases). Trimming took 4 bases from V and 1 from J, leaving 10 bases between them. The CDR3 is 15 amino acids. CDR1 LNHDA and CDR2 SQIVND come from the germline V gene (reference sequence). CDR3 nucleotide sequence: TGTGCCAGTAGTAAGGTGGGGCAGAACACCGGGGAGCTGTTTTTT. It specifies CASSKVGQNTGELFF.

V usage is TRBV24-1 and J usage is TRBJ2-7; D not certain. Looked up from germline, CDR1 is KGHDR and CDR2 is SFDVKD. Trimming left V 6 bases short and J 5 bases short, with 13 bases between. The CDR3 extends over 13 amino acids. In DNA form, the CDR3 reads TGTGCCACCAGTAAGAAGGCGCCAAACGAGCAGTACTTC. Protein: CATSKKAPNEQYF.